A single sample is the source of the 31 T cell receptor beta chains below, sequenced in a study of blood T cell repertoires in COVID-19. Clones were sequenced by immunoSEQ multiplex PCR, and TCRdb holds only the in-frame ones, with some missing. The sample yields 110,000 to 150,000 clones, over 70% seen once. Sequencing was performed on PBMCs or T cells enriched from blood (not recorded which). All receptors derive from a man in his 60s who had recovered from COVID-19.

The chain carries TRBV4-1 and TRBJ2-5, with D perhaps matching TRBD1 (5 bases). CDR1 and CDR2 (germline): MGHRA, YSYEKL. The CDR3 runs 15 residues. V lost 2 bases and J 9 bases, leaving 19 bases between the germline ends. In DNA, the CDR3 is TGCGCCAGCAGCCAAAGGGGAACTCCAATGTTGGCCCAGTACTTC. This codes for CASSQRGTPMLAQYF.

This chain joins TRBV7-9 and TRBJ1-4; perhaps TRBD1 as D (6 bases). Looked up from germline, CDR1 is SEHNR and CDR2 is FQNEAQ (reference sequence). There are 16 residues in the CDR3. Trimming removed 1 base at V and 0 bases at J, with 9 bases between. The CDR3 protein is CASSLGQAATNEKLFF. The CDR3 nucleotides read TGTGCCAGCAGCTTAGGACAGGCAGCAACTAATGAAAAACTGTTTTTT.

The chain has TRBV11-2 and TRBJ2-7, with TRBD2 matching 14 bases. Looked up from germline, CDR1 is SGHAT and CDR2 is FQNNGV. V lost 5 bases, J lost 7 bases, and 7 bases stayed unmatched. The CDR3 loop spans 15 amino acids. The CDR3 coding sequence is TGTGCCAGCAGCAAGACTAGCGGGAGGGCGGAGGAGCAGTACTTC. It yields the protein CASSKTSGRAEEQYF. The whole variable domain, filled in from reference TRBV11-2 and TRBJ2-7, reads EAGVAQSPRYKIIEKRQSVAFWCNPISGHATLYWYQQILGQGPKLLIQFQNNGVVDDSQLPKDRFSAERLKGVDSTLKIQPAKLEDSAVYLCASSKTSGRAEEQYFGPGTRLTVT.

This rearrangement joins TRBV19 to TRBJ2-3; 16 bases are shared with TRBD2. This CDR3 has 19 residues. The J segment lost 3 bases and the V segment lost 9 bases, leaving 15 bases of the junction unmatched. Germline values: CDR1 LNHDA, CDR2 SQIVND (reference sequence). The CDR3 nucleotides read TGTGCCAGCCGCAATCGGGGGACGGGACTAGCGGGAGGGACAGATACGCAGTATTTT. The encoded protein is CASRNRGTGLAGGTDTQYF.

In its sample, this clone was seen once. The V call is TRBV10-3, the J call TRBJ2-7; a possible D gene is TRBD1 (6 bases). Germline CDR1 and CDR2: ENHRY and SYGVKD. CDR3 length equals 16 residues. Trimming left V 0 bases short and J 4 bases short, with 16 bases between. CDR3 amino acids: CAISESGARIVYEQYF. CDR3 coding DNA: TGTGCCATCAGTGAGTCGGGGGCGCGGATTGTTTACGAGCAGTACTTC.

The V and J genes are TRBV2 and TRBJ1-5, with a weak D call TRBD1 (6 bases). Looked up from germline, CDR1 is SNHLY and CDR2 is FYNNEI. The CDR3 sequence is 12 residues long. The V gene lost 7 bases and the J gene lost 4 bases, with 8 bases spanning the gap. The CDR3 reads CASNRVNQPQHF. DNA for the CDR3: TGTGCCAGCAACAGGGTAAATCAGCCCCAGCATTTT.

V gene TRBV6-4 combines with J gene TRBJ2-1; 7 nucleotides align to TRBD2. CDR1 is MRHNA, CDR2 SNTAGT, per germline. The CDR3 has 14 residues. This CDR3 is CANLLGGWYNEQFF. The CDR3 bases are TGTGCGAACCTCCTCGGGGGGTGGTACAATGAGCAGTTCTTC.

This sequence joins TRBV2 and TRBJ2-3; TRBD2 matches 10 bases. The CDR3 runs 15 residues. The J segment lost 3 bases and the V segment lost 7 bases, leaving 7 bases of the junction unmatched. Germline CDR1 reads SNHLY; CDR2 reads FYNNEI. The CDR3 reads CASILLAGITDTQYF. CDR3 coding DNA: TGTGCCAGCATACTACTAGCGGGGATTACAGATACGCAGTATTTT.

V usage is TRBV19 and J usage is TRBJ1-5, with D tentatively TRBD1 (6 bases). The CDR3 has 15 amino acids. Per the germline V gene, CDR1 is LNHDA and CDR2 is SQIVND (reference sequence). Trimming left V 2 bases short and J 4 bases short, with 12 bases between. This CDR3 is CASSIRTAWNQPQHF. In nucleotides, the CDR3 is TGTGCCAGTAGTATACGGACAGCCTGGAATCAGCCCCAGCATTTT.

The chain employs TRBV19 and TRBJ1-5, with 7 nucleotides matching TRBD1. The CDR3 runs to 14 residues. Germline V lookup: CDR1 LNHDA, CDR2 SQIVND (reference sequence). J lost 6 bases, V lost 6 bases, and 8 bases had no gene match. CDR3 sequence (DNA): TGTGCCAGTAGGATAATGCAGGGGGGTCAGCCCCAGCATTTT. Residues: CASRIMQGGQPQHF. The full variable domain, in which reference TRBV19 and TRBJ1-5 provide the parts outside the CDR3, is DGGITQSPKYLFRKEGQNVTLSCEQNLNHDAMYWYRQDPGQGLRLIYYSQIVNDFQKGDIAEGYSVSREKKESFPLTVTSAQKNPTAFYLCASRIMQGGQPQHFGDGTRLSIL.

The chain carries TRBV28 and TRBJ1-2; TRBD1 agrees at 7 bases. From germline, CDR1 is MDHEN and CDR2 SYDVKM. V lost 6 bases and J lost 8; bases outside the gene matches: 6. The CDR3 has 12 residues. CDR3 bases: TGTGCCAGCAGCTCCACAGGGGTCGGCTACACCTTC. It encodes CASSSTGVGYTF.

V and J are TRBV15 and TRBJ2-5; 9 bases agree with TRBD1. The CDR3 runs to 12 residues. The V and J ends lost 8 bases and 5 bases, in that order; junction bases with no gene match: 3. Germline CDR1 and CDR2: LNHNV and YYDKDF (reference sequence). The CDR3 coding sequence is TGTGCCACCGGGACAGGGTTTGAGACCCAGTACTTC. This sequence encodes CATGTGFETQYF.

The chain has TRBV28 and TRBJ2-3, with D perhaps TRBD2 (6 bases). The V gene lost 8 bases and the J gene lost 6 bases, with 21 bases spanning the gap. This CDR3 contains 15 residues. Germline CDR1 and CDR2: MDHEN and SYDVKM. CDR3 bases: TGTGCCAGCCGGGGCGGGGCCTCAGGCGGCGATACGCAGTATTTT. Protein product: CASRGGASGGDTQYF.

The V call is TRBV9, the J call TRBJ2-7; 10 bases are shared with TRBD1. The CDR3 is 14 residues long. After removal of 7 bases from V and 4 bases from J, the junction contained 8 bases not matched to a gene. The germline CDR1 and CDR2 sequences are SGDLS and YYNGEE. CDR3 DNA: TGTGCCAGCGGTGAGGGACAGGGGCATTACGAGCAGTACTTC. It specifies CASGEGQGHYEQYF.

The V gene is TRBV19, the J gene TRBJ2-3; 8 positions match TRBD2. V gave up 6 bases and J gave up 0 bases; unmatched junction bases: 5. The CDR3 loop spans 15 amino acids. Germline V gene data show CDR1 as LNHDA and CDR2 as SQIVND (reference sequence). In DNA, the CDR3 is TGTGCCAGTAGCCTTAGCGGGGTAAGCACAGATACGCAGTATTTT. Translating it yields CASSLSGVSTDTQYF.

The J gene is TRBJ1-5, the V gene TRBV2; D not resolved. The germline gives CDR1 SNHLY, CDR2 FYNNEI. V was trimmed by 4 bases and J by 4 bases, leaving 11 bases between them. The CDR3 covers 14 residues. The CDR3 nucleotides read TGTGCCAGCAGTGGACATTGGGAGAATCAGCCCCAGCATTTT. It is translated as CASSGHWENQPQHF.

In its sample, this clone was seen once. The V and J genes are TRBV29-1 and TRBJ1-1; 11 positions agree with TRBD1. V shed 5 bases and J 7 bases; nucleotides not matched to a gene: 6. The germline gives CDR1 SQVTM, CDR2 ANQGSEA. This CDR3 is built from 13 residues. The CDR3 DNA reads TGCAGCGTTCTTGGACAGGGGGCTAATGAAGCTTTCTTT. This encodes CSVLGQGANEAFF.

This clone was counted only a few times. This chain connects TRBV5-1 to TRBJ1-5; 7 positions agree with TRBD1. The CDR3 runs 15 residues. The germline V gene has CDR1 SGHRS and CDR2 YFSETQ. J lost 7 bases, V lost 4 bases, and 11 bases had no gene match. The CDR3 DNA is TGCGCCAGCAGCCTAGCCACAGGGGTGGGGCAGCCCCAGCATTTT. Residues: CASSLATGVGQPQHF.

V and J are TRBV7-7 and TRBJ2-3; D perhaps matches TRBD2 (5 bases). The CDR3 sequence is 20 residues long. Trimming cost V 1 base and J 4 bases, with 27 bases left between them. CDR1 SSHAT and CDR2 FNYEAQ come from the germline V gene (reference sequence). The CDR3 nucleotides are TGTGCCAGCAGCTTAGACCGGGGTACAAATCAAAAAAACACCGCAGATACGCAGTATTTT. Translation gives CASSLDRGTNQKNTADTQYF.

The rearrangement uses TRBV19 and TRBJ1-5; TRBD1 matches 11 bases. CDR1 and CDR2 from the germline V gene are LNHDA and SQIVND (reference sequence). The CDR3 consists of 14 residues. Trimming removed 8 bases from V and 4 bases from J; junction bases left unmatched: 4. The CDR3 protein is CASSGQGANQPQHF. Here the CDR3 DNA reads TGTGCCAGTTCTGGACAGGGGGCGAATCAGCCCCAGCATTTT.

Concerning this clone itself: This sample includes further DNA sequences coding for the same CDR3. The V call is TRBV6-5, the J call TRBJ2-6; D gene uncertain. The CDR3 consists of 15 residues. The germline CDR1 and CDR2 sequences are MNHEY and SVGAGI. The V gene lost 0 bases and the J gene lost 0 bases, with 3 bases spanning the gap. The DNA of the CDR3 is TGTGCCAGCAGTTACTCCAGCTCTGGGGCCAACGTCCTGACTTTC. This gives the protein CASSYSSSGANVLTF.

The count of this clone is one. CDR3 bases: TGCGCCAGCAGCTCTGGGACAGCCTACGAGCAGTACTTC. This translates into CASSSGTAYEQYF. The chain couples TRBV5-1 to TRBJ2-7; 7 positions match TRBD1. Germline V CDR1 and CDR2: SGHRS, YFSETQ. There are 13 residues in the CDR3. The V segment lost 3 bases and the J segment 2 bases; nucleotides outside the gene matches: 2.

The CDR3 nucleotides are TGTGCCAGCAGCCGGACTAGCGGGGAGACGTTCTTC. Amino acid sequence: CASSRTSGETFF. This chain uses TRBV3-1 (or the pseudogene TRBV3-2) with TRBJ2-1; 12 bases match TRBD2. The V and J ends lost 4 bases and 15 bases, in that order; junction bases with no gene match: 4. From germline, CDR1 is LGHDT and CDR2 YNNKEL (reference sequence). CDR3 length equals 12 residues.

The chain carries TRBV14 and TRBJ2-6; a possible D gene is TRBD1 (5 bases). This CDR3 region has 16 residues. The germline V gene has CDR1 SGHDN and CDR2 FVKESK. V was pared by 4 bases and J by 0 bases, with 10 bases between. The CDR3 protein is CASSPTVFSGANVLTF. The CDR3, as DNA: TGTGCCAGCAGCCCGACAGTCTTCTCTGGGGCCAACGTCCTGACTTTC.

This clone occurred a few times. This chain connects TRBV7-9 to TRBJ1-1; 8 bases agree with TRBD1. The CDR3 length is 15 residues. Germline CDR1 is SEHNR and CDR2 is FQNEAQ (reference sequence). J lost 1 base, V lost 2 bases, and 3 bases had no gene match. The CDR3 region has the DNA TGTGCCAGCAGCTTACCCGGGACAGGGAACACTGAAGCTTTCTTT. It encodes CASSLPGTGNTEAFF.

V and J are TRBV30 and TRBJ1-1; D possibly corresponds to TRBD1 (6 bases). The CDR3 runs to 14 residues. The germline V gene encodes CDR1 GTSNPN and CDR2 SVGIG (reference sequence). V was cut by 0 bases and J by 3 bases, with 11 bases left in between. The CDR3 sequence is CAWSVTGLYTEAFF. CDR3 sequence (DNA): TGTGCCTGGAGTGTCACAGGGCTATACACTGAAGCTTTCTTT.

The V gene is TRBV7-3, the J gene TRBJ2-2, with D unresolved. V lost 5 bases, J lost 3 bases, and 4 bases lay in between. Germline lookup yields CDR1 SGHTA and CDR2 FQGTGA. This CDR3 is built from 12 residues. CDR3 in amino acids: CASSPYTGELFF. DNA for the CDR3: TGTGCCAGCAGCCCATACACCGGGGAGCTGTTTTTT.

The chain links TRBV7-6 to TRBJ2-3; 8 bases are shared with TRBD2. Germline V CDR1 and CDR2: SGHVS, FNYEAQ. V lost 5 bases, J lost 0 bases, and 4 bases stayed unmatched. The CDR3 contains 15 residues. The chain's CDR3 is CASSTSGGSTDTQYF. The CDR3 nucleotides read TGTGCCAGCAGCACAAGCGGGGGAAGCACAGATACGCAGTATTTT.

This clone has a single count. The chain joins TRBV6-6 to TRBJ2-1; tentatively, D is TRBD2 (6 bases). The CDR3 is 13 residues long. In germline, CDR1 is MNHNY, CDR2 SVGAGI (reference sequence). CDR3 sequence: CAIKGLSYNEQFF. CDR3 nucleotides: TGTGCTATAAAGGGACTCTCCTACAATGAGCAGTTCTTC.

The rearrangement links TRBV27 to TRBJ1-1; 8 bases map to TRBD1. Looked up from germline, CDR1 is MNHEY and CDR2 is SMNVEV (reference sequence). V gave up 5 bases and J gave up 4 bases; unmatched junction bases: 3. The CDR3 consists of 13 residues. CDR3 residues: CASSLDRATEAFF. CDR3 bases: TGTGCCAGCAGTCTGGACAGGGCCACTGAAGCTTTCTTT.

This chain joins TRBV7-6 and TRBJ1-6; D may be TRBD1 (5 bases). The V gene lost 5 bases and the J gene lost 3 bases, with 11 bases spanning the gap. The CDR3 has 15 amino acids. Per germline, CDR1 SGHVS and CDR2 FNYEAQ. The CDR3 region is CASSTGLNYNSPLHF. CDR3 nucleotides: TGTGCCAGCAGCACGGGACTCAACTATAATTCACCCCTCCACTTT.